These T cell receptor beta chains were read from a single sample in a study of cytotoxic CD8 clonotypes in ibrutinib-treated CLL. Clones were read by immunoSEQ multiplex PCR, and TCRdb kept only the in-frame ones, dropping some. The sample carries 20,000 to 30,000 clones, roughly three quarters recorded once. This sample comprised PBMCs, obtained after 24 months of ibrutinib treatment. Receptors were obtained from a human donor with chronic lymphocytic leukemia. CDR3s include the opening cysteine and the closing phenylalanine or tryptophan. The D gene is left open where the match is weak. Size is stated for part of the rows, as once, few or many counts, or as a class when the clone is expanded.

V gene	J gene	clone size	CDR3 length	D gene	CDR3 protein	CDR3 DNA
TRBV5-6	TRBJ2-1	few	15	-	CASSPSDRTYNEQFF	TGTGCCAGCAGCCCTAGCGACCGAACCTACAATGAGCAGTTCTTC
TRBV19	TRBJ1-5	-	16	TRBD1	CASSTPGQGVGQPQHF	TGTGCCAGTAGTACCCCGGGACAGGGGGTAGGTCAGCCCCAGCATTTT
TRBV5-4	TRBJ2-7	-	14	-	CASSVDRYSYEQYF	TGTGCCAGCAGCGTCGACAGGTATTCCTACGAGCAGTACTTC
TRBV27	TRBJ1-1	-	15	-	CASSLFNPMNTEAFF	TGTGCCAGCAGTTTATTTAATCCGATGAACACTGAAGCTTTCTTT
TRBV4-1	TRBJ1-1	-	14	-	CASSPTQGNTEAFF	TGCGCCAGCAGCCCGACTCAAGGGAACACTGAAGCTTTCTTT
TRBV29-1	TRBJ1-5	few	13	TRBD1	CSVGQGSDQPQHF	TGCAGCGTGGGACAGGGGAGCGATCAGCCCCAGCATTTT
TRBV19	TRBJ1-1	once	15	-	CASTLSVAVNTEAFF	TGTGCCAGTACCCTTTCAGTGGCAGTGAACACTGAAGCTTTCTTT
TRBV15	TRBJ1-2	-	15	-	CATSRLPESNYGYTF	TGTGCCACCAGCAGACTTCCTGAATCTAACTATGGCTACACCTTC
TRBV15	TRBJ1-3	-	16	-	CATKDQQGSSGNTIYF	TGTGCCACCAAAGACCAGCAGGGGAGCTCTGGAAACACCATATATTTT
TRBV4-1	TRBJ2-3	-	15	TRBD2	CASSLGLAGVDTQYF	TGCGCCAGCAGCCTTGGACTAGCGGGTGTAGATACGCAGTATTTT
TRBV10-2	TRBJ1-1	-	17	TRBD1	CASSNRDRGPRGTEAFF	TGCGCCAGCAGTAACCGGGACAGGGGACCTCGCGGCACTGAAGCTTTCTTT
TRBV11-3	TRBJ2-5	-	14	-	CASSLRGSLETQYF	TGTGCCAGCAGCTTGAGAGGGTCTCTCGAGACCCAGTACTTC
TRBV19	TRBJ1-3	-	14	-	CASSVSDSGNTIYF	TGTGCCAGTAGTGTATCCGACTCTGGAAACACCATATATTTT
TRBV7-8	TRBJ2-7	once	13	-	CASSLSRFYEQYF	TGTGCCAGCAGCTTATCGCGGTTCTACGAGCAGTACTTC
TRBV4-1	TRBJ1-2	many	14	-	CASSQDPRNYGYTF	TGCGCCAGCAGCCAAGATCCCAGAAACTATGGCTACACCTTC